This entry is about one T cell receptor (beta chain). Trimming removed 0 bases from V and 3 bases from J; junction bases left unmatched: 17. The CDR3 loop spans 20 amino acids. Among the donors, all were Caucasian adults who lived in Nashville, Tennessee. This entry comes from a study of shared clonotypes between healthy human individuals. The protocol was immunoSEQ multiplex PCR, while the TCRdb copy is restricted to in-frame clones and leaves out a portion. Of roughly 2.6 million clones in the sample, approximately 90% were seen once. The sample was naive CD4+ T cells sorted from blood. The subset: CD45RA+ positively selected. The TCR originated in a man aged 18 to 35 in good health. V usage is TRBV6-7 and J usage is TRBJ1-3; 7 bases align to TRBD1. TRBV6-7 is assigned to the ORF class and has an uncertain function. CDR3 sequence (DNA): TGTGCCAGCAGTTACTCGAGGGGAAGGACAGGTCCCCCTTTTGGAAACACCATATATTTT. Translation gives CASSYSRGRTGPPFGNTIYF.